What follows are 25 T cell receptor beta chains derived from one specimen sequenced in a study of T cells in narcolepsy. Profiled with immunoSEQ multiplex PCR; TCRdb holds only in-frame clones, not every one. The sample includes approximately 30,000 clones, 70% to 85% seen only once; the top ten take over 0.95%. Material for sequencing was CD45RA- memory CD4+ T cells from PBMCs. The source of these receptors is a human donor with narcolepsy.

The chain employs TRBV2 and TRBJ2-5; the D gene could be TRBD1 or TRBD2 (5 bases each). Deletions cut 6 bases from V and 0 bases from J, with 11 bases between. The CDR3 consists of 14 residues. Germline V lookup: CDR1 SNHLY, CDR2 FYNNEI. CDR3 nucleotide sequence: TGTGCCAGCAGGGACGGGGCATACCAAGAGACCCAGTACTTC. As protein: CASRDGAYQETQYF.

This clone was seen a handful of times. The chain employs TRBV6-1 and TRBJ2-5; D might be TRBD1 (6 bases). The germline CDR1 and CDR2 sequences are MNHNS and SASEGT. V lost 7 bases, J lost 10 bases, and 13 bases lay in between. There are 11 residues in the CDR3. CDR3 DNA sequence: TGTGCCAGCATGAACAGGGCAGGCCAGTACTTC. This sequence encodes CASMNRAGQYF.

The chain has TRBV28 and TRBJ2-5; the D is unclear. There are 13 residues in the CDR3. Germline CDR1 and CDR2: MDHEN and SYDVKM. V lost 5 bases and J 5 bases, leaving 12 bases between the germline ends. CDR3 residues: CASSPPSVETQYF. For the CDR3, the DNA is TGTGCCAGCAGTCCCCCGTCTGTGGAGACCCAGTACTTC. Supplemented by reference TRBV28 and TRBJ2-5, the full variable domain reads DVKVTQSSRYLVKRTGEKVFLECVQDMDHENMFWYRQDPGLGLRLIYFSYDVKMKEKGDIPEGYSVSREKKERFSLILESASTNQTSMYLCASSPPSVETQYFGPGTRLLVL.

The sample holds a few counts of this clone. This chain links TRBV5-6 with TRBJ2-3; D is perhaps TRBD1 (6 bases). The length of the CDR3 is 15 residues. Trimming took off 6 bases at V and 3 bases at J, with 17 bases between the two ends. Germline V gives CDR1 SGHDT, CDR2 YYEEEE. The CDR3: CASIRYDRTTDTQYF. For the CDR3, the DNA is TGTGCCAGCATCCGATATGACAGGACGACAGATACGCAGTATTTT.

The V gene is TRBV4-2, the J gene TRBJ1-4; no clear D gene. V shed 2 bases and J shed 6 bases, with 13 bases lying between them. The CDR3 spans 15 residues. Germline CDR1 reads LGHNA; CDR2 reads YNFKEQ. The CDR3 loop is CASSQTWEIDEKLFF. The CDR3 DNA is TGTGCCAGCAGCCAAACATGGGAAATAGATGAAAAACTGTTTTTT.

This clone was found a few times. The V call is TRBV6-6, the J call TRBJ2-6, with D unresolved. With 2 bases removed from V and 0 bases from J, the gap between germline ends came to 5 bases. This CDR3 spans 15 amino acids. Looked up from germline, CDR1 is MNHNY and CDR2 is SVGAGI (reference sequence). The CDR3 coding sequence is TGTGCCAGCAGTTACGTGGGCTCTGGGGCCAACGTCCTGACTTTC. This gives the protein CASSYVGSGANVLTF.

The J gene is TRBJ1-2, the V gene TRBV14; D not resolved. The germline gives CDR1 SGHDN, CDR2 FVKESK. This CDR3 is 12 amino acids long. Trimming stripped 1 base from V and 3 bases from J, with 3 bases between. The CDR3 reads CASSQAHYGYTF. CDR3 DNA sequence: TGTGCCAGCAGCCAAGCCCACTATGGCTACACCTTC.

Only one count was recorded for this clone. The chain links TRBV7-3 to TRBJ2-2; D possibly uses TRBD1 or TRBD2 (5 bases each). Trimming shortened V by 2 bases and J by 1 base, and 14 bases separated the two germline ends. Germline V gene lookup returns CDR1 SGHTA and CDR2 FQGTGA. The CDR3 totals 17 residues. CDR3 sequence (DNA): TGTGCCAGCAGCTTATCACGGGGCACACTGAACACCGGGGAGCTGTTTTTT. This sequence encodes CASSLSRGTLNTGELFF.

This rearrangement joins TRBV7-2 to TRBJ2-2; 10 bases map to TRBD2. CDR3 size: 15 residues. The V gene end was trimmed by 6 bases and the J gene end by 4 bases; junction bases not matched to a gene: 5. CDR1 is SGHTA and CDR2 is FQGNSA in the germline V gene. CDR3 protein: CASSQRGGRTGELFF. In DNA, the CDR3 is TGTGCCAGCAGTCAGCGGGGGGGCCGCACCGGGGAGCTGTTTTTT.

The sample holds one count of this clone. This chain links TRBV11-2 with TRBJ2-5; D is possibly TRBD1 (6 bases). This CDR3 region has 14 residues. Per the germline V gene, CDR1 is SGHAT and CDR2 is FQNNGV. V was shortened by 5 bases and J by 1 base, with 11 bases between the two germline ends. The DNA for the CDR3 is TGTGCCAGCAGCGCCACAGGGTTCCAAGAGACCCAGTACTTC. This sequence encodes CASSATGFQETQYF.

CDR3 nucleotide sequence: TGTGCCTTCGGGACCGGGACAGGGATCTCCGAGCAGTACTTC. Translating gives CAFGTGTGISEQYF. The chain links TRBV30 to TRBJ2-7; TRBD1 agrees at 9 bases. From germline, CDR1 is GTSNPN and CDR2 SVGIG (reference sequence). The CDR3 covers 14 residues. V shed 7 bases, J shed 6 bases, and the junction held 13 bases outside the gene matches.

The V call is TRBV7-2, the J call TRBJ1-3, with D uncertain. This CDR3 region has 14 residues. The V gene's germline CDR1 is SGHTA and CDR2 FQGNSA. Trimming removed 2 bases from V and 3 bases from J, with 8 bases in between. The CDR3 sequence: CASSLRTVGNTIYF. Written as DNA, the CDR3 is TGTGCCAGCAGCTTACGGACTGTTGGAAACACCATATATTTT.

This clone was counted once. The chain has TRBV5-5 and TRBJ1-4; 10 bases match TRBD1. V dropped 2 bases and J dropped 6; count of bases not matched to a gene: 7. The CDR3 totals 16 residues. Germline loops: CDR1 SGHKS, CDR2 YYEKEE (reference sequence). The CDR3, as DNA: TGTGCCAGCAGCTTTGGGGAGGACAGGGGGGATGAAAAACTGTTTTTT. It codes for CASSFGEDRGDEKLFF. Together with reference TRBV5-5 and TRBJ1-4, the CDR3 gives the full variable domain: DAGVTQSPTHLIKTRGQQVTLRCSPISGHKSVSWYQQVLGQGPQFIFQYYEKEERGRGNFPDRFSARQFPNYSSELNVNALLLGDSALYLCASSFGEDRGDEKLFFGSGTQLSVL.

This clone appeared a single time. The chain couples TRBV4-3 to TRBJ1-1; no clear D. CDR3 length: 16 residues. V lost 0 bases and J lost 5, with 16 bases in between. Germline V gene lookup returns CDR1 LGHNA and CDR2 YSLEER. The CDR3 sequence is CASSQDSARAGTEAFF. In DNA form, the CDR3 reads TGCGCCAGCAGCCAAGATTCGGCCCGGGCGGGAACTGAAGCTTTCTTT.

This chain links TRBV11-2 with TRBJ1-3; 10 nucleotides align to TRBD1. This CDR3 spans 16 amino acids. Germline-derived CDR1 and CDR2 are SGHAT and FQNNGV. With V trimmed by 5 bases and J by 4 bases, 8 bases remained unmatched. The DNA for the CDR3 is TGTGCCAGCAGCCCCATGACAGGGGGCGTAGGAAACACCATATATTTT. As protein: CASSPMTGGVGNTIYF.

The V gene is TRBV6-4, the J gene TRBJ2-2; a weak D match, TRBD1 (5 bases). Between the trimmed V and J ends, which lost 3 bases and 4 bases, there was a span of 12 bases. Germline V lookup: CDR1 MRHNA, CDR2 SNTAGT. There are 15 residues in the CDR3. The CDR3 loop is CASSELWGSTGELFF. For the CDR3, the DNA is TGTGCCAGCAGTGAACTCTGGGGCTCCACCGGGGAGCTGTTTTTT.

As for this clone: One end of the junction is discordant with germline, which a read error may explain. V gene TRBV7-7 combines with J gene TRBJ2-7; 8 bases fit TRBD1. CDR3 length: 14 residues. The germline V gene encodes CDR1 SSHAT and CDR2 FNYEAQ (reference sequence). CDR3 residues: CASSQSGGEGEQYF. The CDR3 DNA is TGTGCTAGCAGTCAGTCAGGGGGCGAAGGCGAGCAGTACTTC. Based on the CDR3 plus reference TRBV7-7 and TRBJ2-7, the full variable domain is GAGVSQSPRYKVTKRGQDVTLRCDPISSHATLYWYQQALGQGPEFLTYFNYEAQPDKSGLPSDRFSAERPEGSISTLTIQRTEQRDSAMYRCASSQSGGEGEQYFGPGTRLTVT.

V usage is TRBV5-1 and J usage is TRBJ1-5; 8 bases line up with TRBD1. The CDR3 totals 16 residues. J was trimmed by 4 bases and V by 0 bases; bases with no gene match: 6. CDR1 is SGHRS and CDR2 is YFSETQ in the germline V gene. This CDR3 is CASSLDGDRKNQPQHF. CDR3 bases: TGCGCCAGCAGCTTGGACGGGGACAGGAAGAATCAGCCCCAGCATTTT.

The V and J genes are TRBV7-9 and TRBJ2-1; 7 bases match TRBD2. Germline V gene sequence: CDR1 SEHNR, CDR2 FQNEAQ (reference sequence). CDR3 length equals 14 residues. With V trimmed by 1 base and J by 3 bases, 0 bases remained unmatched. CDR3 in amino acids: CASSLGGGYNEQFF. Written as DNA, the CDR3 is TGTGCCAGCAGCTTAGGGGGGGGCTACAATGAGCAGTTCTTC.

The J gene is TRBJ1-1, the V gene TRBV27; 9 nucleotides align to TRBD1. CDR1 is MNHEY and CDR2 is SMNVEV in the germline V gene (reference sequence). V was clipped by 6 bases and J by 4 bases; unmatched bases: 3. This CDR3 has 13 residues. The CDR3 is CASSRQGGTEAFF. In nucleotides, the CDR3 is TGTGCCAGCAGCCGACAGGGGGGCACTGAAGCTTTCTTT.

This chain joins TRBV30 and TRBJ1-6; 7 nucleotides match TRBD1. This CDR3 spans 14 amino acids. Trimming removed 3 bases from V and 9 bases from J; junction bases left unmatched: 8. Germline V lookup: CDR1 GTSNPN, CDR2 SVGIG (reference sequence). This CDR3 reads CAWSEGGGGSPLHF. The CDR3 DNA is TGTGCCTGGAGCGAAGGAGGGGGCGGTTCACCCCTCCACTTT.

V is TRBV7-2 and J is TRBJ2-3; TRBD1 matches 8 bases. Germline assignment: CDR1 SGHTA and CDR2 FQGNSA. This CDR3 is 17 amino acids long. V lost 2 bases, J lost 2 bases, and 9 bases stayed unmatched. In DNA form, the CDR3 reads TGTGCCAGCAGCTTAAGCGCCGCAGGGGGCTTCACAGATACGCAGTATTTT. This translates into CASSLSAAGGFTDTQYF.

The sample holds one count of this clone. The rearrangement links TRBV6-5 to TRBJ1-1; D remains ambiguous. The germline CDR1 and CDR2 sequences are MNHEY and SVGAGI. Deletions cut 5 bases from V and 2 bases from J, with 9 bases between. The CDR3 totals 13 residues. The CDR3 sequence: CASSDIDNTEAFF. CDR3 bases: TGTGCCAGCAGTGACATTGACAACACTGAAGCTTTCTTT.

The chain couples TRBV29-1 to TRBJ2-6; the D is unclear. The CDR3 consists of 13 residues. V dropped 6 bases and J dropped 1 base, with 7 bases sitting between them. Germline CDR1 is SQVTM and CDR2 is ANQGSEA. The chain's CDR3 is CSVSSSGANVLTF. The DNA of the CDR3 is TGCAGCGTCTCGAGTTCTGGGGCCAACGTCCTGACTTTC.

This chain links TRBV4-2 with TRBJ1-1; TRBD1 aligns across 7 bases. The germline V gene encodes CDR1 LGHNA and CDR2 YNFKEQ. The CDR3 spans 15 residues. The V gene end was trimmed by 0 bases and the J gene end by 6 bases; junction bases not matched to a gene: 7. In nucleotides, the CDR3 is TGTGCCAGCAGCCAAGATGGGGAGGGGGCCCCTGAAGCTTTCTTT. It yields the protein CASSQDGEGAPEAFF.